This TCR beta chain was captured by sequencing in a study of blood T cells in healthy people across ages. On this clonotype itself: Its antigen remains unknown.

Trimming removed 0 bases from V and 1 base from J, with 11 bases in between. Germline CDR1 is DFQATT and CDR2 is SNEGSKA (reference sequence). The CDR3 is 15 amino acids. The second PCR ran about 6 to 11 cycles with a sample-barcoded 5' primer and J-beta primers. MiXCR, applied by TCRdb to the 5' RACE reads, yields one record per CDR3 protein. The table shows 800,000 to 950,000 distinct CDR3 sequences, with about 28% occurring only once. Roughly 9.5 milliliters of peripheral blood were drawn from each donor into EDTA-treated tubes. Regarding the study as a whole: Measured against age, TCR beta diversity per million T cells decreased in a roughly linear manner.

These same records also appear under a second study, on T cells of mothers and their children. That study adds: In the second PCR, M1S primer introduced barcodes and 2-4 random bases.

The TCR was taken from a woman in her forties in good health. Sequences were obtained from blood. The chain couples TRBV20-1 to TRBJ2-3; D is uncertain. In DNA, the CDR3 is TGCAGTGCTAGAGATAGCACCTTGGGCACAGATACGCAGTATTTT. It is translated as CSARDSTLGTDTQYF.